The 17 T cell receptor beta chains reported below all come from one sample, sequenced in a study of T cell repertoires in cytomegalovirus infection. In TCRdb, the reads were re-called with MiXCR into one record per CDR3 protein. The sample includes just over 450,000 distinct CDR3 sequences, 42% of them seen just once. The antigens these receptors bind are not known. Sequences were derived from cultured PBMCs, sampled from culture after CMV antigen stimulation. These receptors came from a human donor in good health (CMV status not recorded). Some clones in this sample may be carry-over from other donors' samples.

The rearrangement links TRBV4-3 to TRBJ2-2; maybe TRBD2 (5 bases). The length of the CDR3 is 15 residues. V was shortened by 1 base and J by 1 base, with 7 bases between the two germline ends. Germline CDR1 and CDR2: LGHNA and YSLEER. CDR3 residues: CASSQAAGNTGELFF. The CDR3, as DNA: TGCGCCAGCAGCCAAGCGGCGGGGAACACCGGGGAGCTGTTTTTT.

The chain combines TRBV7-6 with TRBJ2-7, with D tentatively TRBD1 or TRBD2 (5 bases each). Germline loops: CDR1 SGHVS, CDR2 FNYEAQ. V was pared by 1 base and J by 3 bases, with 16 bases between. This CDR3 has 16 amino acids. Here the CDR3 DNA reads TGTGCCAGCAGCTTAGGATCACGGGACCAGAGCTACGAGCAGTACTTC. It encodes CASSLGSRDQSYEQYF.

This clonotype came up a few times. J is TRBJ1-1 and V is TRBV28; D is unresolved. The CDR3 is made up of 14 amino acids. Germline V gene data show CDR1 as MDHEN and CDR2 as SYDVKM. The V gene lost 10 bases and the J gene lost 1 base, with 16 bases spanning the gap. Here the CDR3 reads CATFRRVGNTEAFF. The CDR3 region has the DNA TGTGCCACCTTCAGGAGGGTGGGGAACACTGAAGCTTTCTTT.

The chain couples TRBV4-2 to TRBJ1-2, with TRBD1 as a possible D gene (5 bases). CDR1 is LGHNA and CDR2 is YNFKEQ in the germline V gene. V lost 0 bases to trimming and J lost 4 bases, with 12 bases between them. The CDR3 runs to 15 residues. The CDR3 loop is CASSQEAGQGYGYTF. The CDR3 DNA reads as TGTGCCAGCAGCCAAGAGGCAGGGCAGGGCTATGGCTACACCTTC.

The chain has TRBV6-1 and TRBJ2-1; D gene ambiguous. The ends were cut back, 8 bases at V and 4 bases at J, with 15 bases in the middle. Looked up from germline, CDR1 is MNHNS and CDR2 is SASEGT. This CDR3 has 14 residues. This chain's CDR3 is CASGVGRAYNEQFF. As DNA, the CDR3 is TGTGCCAGCGGAGTAGGCCGTGCATACAATGAGCAGTTCTTC.

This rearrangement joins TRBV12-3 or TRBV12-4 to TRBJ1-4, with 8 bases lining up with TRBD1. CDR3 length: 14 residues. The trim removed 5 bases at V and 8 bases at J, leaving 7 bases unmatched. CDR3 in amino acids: CASSQQGGDEKLFF. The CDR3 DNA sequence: TGTGCCAGCAGTCAACAGGGGGGAGACGAAAAACTGTTTTTT.

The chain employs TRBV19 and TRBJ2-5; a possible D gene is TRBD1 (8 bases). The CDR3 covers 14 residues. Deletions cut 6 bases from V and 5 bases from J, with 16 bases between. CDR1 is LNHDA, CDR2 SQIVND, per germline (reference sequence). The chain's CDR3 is CASSRTGGDETQYF. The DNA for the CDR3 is TGTGCCAGTAGCCGAACAGGGGGGGACGAGACCCAGTACTTC.

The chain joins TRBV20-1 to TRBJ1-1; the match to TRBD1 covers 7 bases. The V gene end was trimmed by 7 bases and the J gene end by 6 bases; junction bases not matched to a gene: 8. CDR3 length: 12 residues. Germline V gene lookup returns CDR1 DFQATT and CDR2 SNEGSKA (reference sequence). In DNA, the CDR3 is TGCAGTGTTGGCAGGGGGATCGCTGAAGCTTTCTTT. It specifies CSVGRGIAEAFF.

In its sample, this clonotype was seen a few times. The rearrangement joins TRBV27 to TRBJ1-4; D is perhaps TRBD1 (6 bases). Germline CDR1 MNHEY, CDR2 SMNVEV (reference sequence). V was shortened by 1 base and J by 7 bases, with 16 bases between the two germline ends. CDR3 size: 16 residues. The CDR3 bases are TGTGCCAGCAGTTTATACTTCTCAGGGGTTGTTGAAAAACTGTTTTTT. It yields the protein CASSLYFSGVVEKLFF.

In DNA, the CDR3 is TGTGCCAGCAATGGACAGGGCGCCAACACCGGGGAGCTGTTTTTT. Translating gives CASNGQGANTGELFF. The chain uses TRBV6-1 and TRBJ2-2, with 8 nucleotides matching TRBD1. CDR3 length: 15 residues. J was trimmed by 2 bases and V by 7 bases; bases with no gene match: 6. CDR1 and CDR2 from the germline V gene are MNHNS and SASEGT.

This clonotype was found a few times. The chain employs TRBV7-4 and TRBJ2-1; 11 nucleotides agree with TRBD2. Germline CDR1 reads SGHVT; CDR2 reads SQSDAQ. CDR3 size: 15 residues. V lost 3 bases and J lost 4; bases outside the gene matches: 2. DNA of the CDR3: TGTGCCAGCAGCTTTAGCGGGAGGGTTTACAATGAGCAGTTCTTC. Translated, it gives CASSFSGRVYNEQFF.

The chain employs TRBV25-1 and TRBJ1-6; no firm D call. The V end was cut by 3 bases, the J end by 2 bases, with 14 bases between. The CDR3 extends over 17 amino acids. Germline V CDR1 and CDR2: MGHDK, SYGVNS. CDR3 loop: CASSDNSHGAYNSPLHF. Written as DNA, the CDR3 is TGTGCCAGCAGTGATAACTCTCACGGGGCCTATAATTCACCCCTCCACTTT.

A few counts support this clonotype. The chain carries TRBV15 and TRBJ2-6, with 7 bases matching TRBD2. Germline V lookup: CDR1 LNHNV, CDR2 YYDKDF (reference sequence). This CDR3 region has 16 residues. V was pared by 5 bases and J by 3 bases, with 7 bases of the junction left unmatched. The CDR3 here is CATSLDRGVGANVLTF. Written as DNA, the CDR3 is TGTGCCACCAGCCTCGACCGGGGGGTTGGGGCCAACGTCCTGACTTTC.

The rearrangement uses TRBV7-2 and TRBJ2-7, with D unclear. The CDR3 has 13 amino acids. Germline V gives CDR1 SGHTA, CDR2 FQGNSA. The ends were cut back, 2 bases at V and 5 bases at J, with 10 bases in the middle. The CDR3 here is CASSLMGFNEQYF. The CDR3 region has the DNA TGTGCCAGCAGCTTAATGGGGTTCAACGAGCAGTACTTC.

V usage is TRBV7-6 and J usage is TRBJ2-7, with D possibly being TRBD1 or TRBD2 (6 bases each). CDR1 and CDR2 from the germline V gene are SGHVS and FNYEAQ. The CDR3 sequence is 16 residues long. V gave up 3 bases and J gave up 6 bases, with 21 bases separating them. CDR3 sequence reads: CASSLRPDRSSGEQYF. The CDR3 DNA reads TGTGCCAGCAGCTTGAGGCCCGACAGGAGTAGCGGCGAGCAGTACTTC.

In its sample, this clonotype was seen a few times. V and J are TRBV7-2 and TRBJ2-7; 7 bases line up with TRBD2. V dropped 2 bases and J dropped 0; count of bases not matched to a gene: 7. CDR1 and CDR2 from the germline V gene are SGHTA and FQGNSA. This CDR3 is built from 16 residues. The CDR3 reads CASSLSSGTVSYEQYF. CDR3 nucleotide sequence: TGTGCCAGCAGCTTATCGAGCGGGACCGTCTCCTACGAGCAGTACTTC.

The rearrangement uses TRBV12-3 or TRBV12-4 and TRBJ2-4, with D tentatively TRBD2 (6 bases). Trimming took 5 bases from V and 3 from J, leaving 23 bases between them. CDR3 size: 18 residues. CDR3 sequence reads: CASSGLAGPLRGKNIQYF. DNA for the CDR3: TGTGCCAGCAGTGGACTCGCGGGGCCCCTGAGAGGCAAAAACATTCAGTACTTC.